This TCR beta chain was sequenced in a study of memory CD8 T cells in hepatitis C reinfection. Study summary: Between 3 and 8 weeks after reinfection detection, peak samples were drawn. Overall study findings and caveats: Only four to six donors prevented definitive conclusions about public clonotypes.

Using immunoSEQ multiplex PCR, the repertoire was profiled, and TCRdb retains in-frame clones only, with some absent. Of 35,000 to 55,000 clones listed, 70% to 90% are singletons. Documented time point: peak reinfection, 3 to 8 weeks after reinfection detection. Sorted cells were sequenced directly ex vivo without any in vitro expansion. At all three reinfection time points, viable CD3+ CD8+ CD45RO- cells from a couple of donors served as controls. CDR3 length equals 16 residues. V gave up 3 bases and J gave up 2 bases; unmatched junction bases: 2. Germline V gene data show CDR1 as SGHAT and CDR2 as FQNNGV. A remark on this clone: Its antigen remains unknown.

The sequence was collected from a man aged 18 to 30 with hepatitis C virus infection. This chain uses TRBV11-2 with TRBJ1-5, with TRBD1 identical over 12 bases. The sequencing input was naive CD8+ T cells sorted from blood. The CDR3: CASSLGQGAGNQPQHF. The CDR3 DNA sequence: TGTGCCAGCAGCTTGGGACAGGGGGCTGGCAATCAGCCCCAGCATTTT. Using reference TRBV11-2 and TRBJ1-5 for the parts outside the CDR3, the full variable domain is EAGVAQSPRYKIIEKRQSVAFWCNPISGHATLYWYQQILGQGPKLLIQFQNNGVVDDSQLPKDRFSAERLKGVDSTLKIQPAKLEDSAVYLCASSLGQGAGNQPQHFGDGTRLSIL.